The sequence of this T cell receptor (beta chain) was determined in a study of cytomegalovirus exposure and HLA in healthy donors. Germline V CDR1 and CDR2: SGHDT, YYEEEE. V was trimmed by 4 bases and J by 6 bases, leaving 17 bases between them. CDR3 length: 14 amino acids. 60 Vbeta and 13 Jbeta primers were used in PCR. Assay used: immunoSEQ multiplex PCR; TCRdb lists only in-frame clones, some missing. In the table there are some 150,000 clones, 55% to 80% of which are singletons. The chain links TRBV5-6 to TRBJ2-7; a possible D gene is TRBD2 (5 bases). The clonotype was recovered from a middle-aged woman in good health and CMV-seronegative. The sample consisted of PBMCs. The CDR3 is CASSRNPAAGEQYF. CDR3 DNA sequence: TGTGCCAGCAGCCGAAATCCAGCCGCGGGCGAGCAGTACTTC.